Listed here are 14 T cell receptor beta chains from one sample, sequenced in a study of early T cells in non-severe SARS-CoV-2 infection. TCRdb reprocessed the 5' RACE reads via MiXCR and lists one record per CDR3 protein. This table has around 30,000 distinct CDR3 sequences, roughly 5.7% appearing once. Sequencing was carried out using whole blood. All receptors come from an adult who was a healthcare worker with PCR-confirmed SARS-CoV-2 infection or an uninfected control (not recorded which).

In its sample, this clonotype was seen many times. The chain has TRBV18 and TRBJ1-1; D ambiguous. Germline lookup yields CDR1 KGHSH and CDR2 LQKENI. V was clipped by 3 bases and J by 0 bases, with 8 bases between them. The CDR3 contains 14 residues. The CDR3: CASSPQNMNTEAFF. CDR3 sequence (DNA): TGTGCCAGCTCACCGCAGAACATGAACACTGAAGCTTTCTTT.

This clonotype has a handful of counts. The rearrangement joins TRBV25-1 to TRBJ2-1, with a weak D call TRBD2 (5 bases). Germline V lookup: CDR1 MGHDK, CDR2 SYGVNS. The CDR3 contains 13 residues. V shed 11 bases and J shed 7 bases, with 18 bases lying between them. The chain's CDR3 is CASSGLAPNEQFF. CDR3 nucleotides: TGTGCCTCTTCCGGGCTAGCCCCTAATGAGCAGTTCTTC. The variable domain in full, with the rest retrieved from reference TRBV25-1 and TRBJ2-1, is EADIYQTPRYLVIGTGKKITLECSQTMGHDKMYWYQQDPGMELHLIHYSYGVNSTEKGDLSSESTVSRIRTEHFPLTLESARPSHTSQYLCASSGLAPNEQFFGPGTRLTVL.

This chain joins TRBV12-3 or TRBV12-4 and TRBJ2-3; tentative D call: TRBD1 (5 bases). This CDR3 region has 14 residues. V was cut by 6 bases and J by 4 bases, with 14 bases left in between. The CDR3 loop reads CASRRSQVADTQYF. CDR3 nucleotide sequence: TGTGCCAGCAGGAGATCACAGGTTGCAGATACGCAGTATTTT.

This clonotype was counted ten times or more. This chain connects TRBV5-1 to TRBJ2-1; the D is unclear. V was cut by 0 bases and J by 10 bases, with 5 bases left in between. CDR1 SGHRS and CDR2 YFSETQ come from the germline V gene. The CDR3 consists of 11 residues. CDR3 nucleotides: TGCGCCAGCAGCTTGGCCCTGGAGCAGTTCTTC. It is translated as CASSLALEQFF.

The sample holds many counts of this clonotype. The chain recombines TRBV30 with TRBJ1-4; D is unclear. Germline CDR1 and CDR2: GTSNPN and SVGIG (reference sequence). The CDR3 runs to 13 residues. Trimming stripped 3 bases from V and 3 bases from J, with 8 bases between. CDR3 protein: CAWRDPPNEKLFF. In DNA, the CDR3 is TGTGCCTGGAGGGACCCGCCTAATGAAAAACTGTTTTTT.

This rearrangement joins TRBV7-6 to TRBJ2-3; 10 bases line up with TRBD2. The J segment lost 0 bases and the V segment lost 0 bases, leaving 3 bases of the junction unmatched. The CDR3 contains 17 residues. Germline V lookup: CDR1 SGHVS, CDR2 FNYEAQ. The CDR3 sequence is CASSLARTSGSTDTQYF. Written as DNA, the CDR3 is TGTGCCAGCAGCTTAGCTAGGACTAGCGGAAGCACAGATACGCAGTATTTT.

This clonotype showed up many times. The chain is built from TRBV10-3 and TRBJ1-1; D is undetermined. Germline V lookup: CDR1 ENHRY, CDR2 SYGVKD. Trimming cost V 1 base and J 8 bases, with 14 bases left between them. The CDR3 is 14 residues long. The CDR3 here is CAISEFAQKEEAFF. The CDR3 DNA sequence: TGTGCCATCAGTGAGTTTGCCCAAAAAGAGGAAGCTTTCTTT.

This sequence joins TRBV6-6 and TRBJ1-5; D gene unclear. Between the trimmed V and J ends, which lost 0 bases and 6 bases, there was a span of 3 bases. Per the germline V gene, CDR1 is MNHNY and CDR2 is SVGAGI (reference sequence). The CDR3 consists of 12 residues. CDR3 DNA: TGTGCCAGCAGTTACTCGAGTCAGCCCCAGCATTTT. This translates into CASSYSSQPQHF.

The chain recombines TRBV5-1 with TRBJ1-3, with D uncertain. Trimming took off 5 bases at V and 6 bases at J, with 18 bases between the two ends. CDR3 length: 15 amino acids. Germline V gene lookup returns CDR1 SGHRS and CDR2 YFSETQ. CDR3 residues: CASRPDGGSENTIYF. In DNA, the CDR3 is TGCGCCAGCAGGCCTGACGGAGGGTCCGAAAACACCATATATTTT. Complete variable domain (other parts from reference TRBV5-1 and TRBJ1-3): KAGVTQTPRYLIKTRGQQVTLSCSPISGHRSVSWYQQTPGQGLQFLFEYFSETQRNKGNFPGRFSGRQFSNSRSEMNVSTLELGDSALYLCASRPDGGSENTIYFGEGSWLTVV.

This clonotype came up many times. This chain connects TRBV12-3 or TRBV12-4 to TRBJ2-7; D may be TRBD1 (8 bases). Trimming took off 5 bases at V and 4 bases at J, with 18 bases between the two ends. This CDR3 region has 15 residues. CDR3 residues: CASSPPNRGGYEQYF. The CDR3 DNA reads as TGTGCCAGCAGTCCTCCAAACAGGGGGGGTTACGAGCAGTACTTC.

The J gene is TRBJ1-4, the V gene TRBV20-1, with 8 bases aligning to TRBD1. The CDR3 is 14 residues long. V gave up 1 base and J gave up 8 bases; unmatched junction bases: 6. Germline CDR1 and CDR2: DFQATT and SNEGSKA (reference sequence). CDR3 in amino acids: CSARVDRAEEKLFF. The CDR3 DNA reads TGCAGTGCTAGAGTGGACAGGGCCGAGGAAAAACTGTTTTTT.

In this sample, this clonotype turned up a few times. The rearrangement uses TRBV7-3 and TRBJ2-2, with D perhaps matching TRBD1 (6 bases). Germline V lookup: CDR1 SGHTA, CDR2 FQGTGA. The CDR3 totals 13 residues. Deletions cut 3 bases from V and 6 bases from J, with 8 bases between. The CDR3 here is CASSLGAAGELFF. The DNA of the CDR3 is TGTGCCAGCAGCTTGGGGGCCGCCGGGGAGCTGTTTTTT.

This clonotype was seen a handful of times. The rearrangement uses TRBV7-9 and TRBJ2-7; a possible D gene is TRBD2 (6 bases). The CDR3 sequence is 13 residues long. Germline V lookup: CDR1 SEHNR, CDR2 FQNEAQ (reference sequence). V was shortened by 6 bases and J by 4 bases, with 13 bases between the two germline ends. This chain's CDR3 is CASRRDVKYEQYF. The CDR3 nucleotides read TGTGCCAGCAGGCGGGACGTGAAGTACGAGCAGTACTTC. The whole variable domain, filled in from reference TRBV7-9 and TRBJ2-7, reads DTGVSQNPRHKITKRGQNVTFRCDPISEHNRLYWYRQTLGQGPEFLTYFQNEAQLEKSRLLSDRFSAERPKGSFSTLEIQRTEQGDSAMYLCASRRDVKYEQYFGPGTRLTVT.

This clonotype is classed as medium-sized. The chain combines TRBV7-9 with TRBJ2-5; no definite D call. V was clipped by 6 bases and J by 2 bases, with 10 bases between them. The CDR3 has 13 amino acids. The germline V gene has CDR1 SEHNR and CDR2 FQNEAQ (reference sequence). CDR3 bases: TGTGCCAGCAGATCGCAGTGGCAAGAGACCCAGTACTTC. As protein: CASRSQWQETQYF.